This T cell receptor beta chain was documented in a study of shared clonotypes between healthy human individuals. Study-wide results and caveats: Sharing across four donors was highest in naive CD4 (roughly 5%) and lowest in memory CD8 (around 0.4%).

Only in-frame clones appear in the TCRdb table, and some are missing; sequencing was by immunoSEQ multiplex PCR. Counted here are roughly 600,000 clones, roughly 98% occurring once; the ten biggest clones make up 0.25% to 0.35%. Naive CD8 cells, CD45RO-negative and positively selected for CCR7, excluded terminally differentiated effector memory CD45RA+ cells. The study enrolled healthy HIV-negative adults without recent acute infections or vaccinations as donors. The CDR3 consists of 14 residues. J gave up 3 bases and V 0 bases, and 3 bases lay outside the gene matches. CDR1 and CDR2 from the germline V gene are SGHNT and YYREEE (reference sequence). Regarding this clone: The antigen is unknown.

The sequence was collected from a man aged 25-40 years in good health. What was sequenced was naive CD8+ T cells sorted from blood. The V and J genes are TRBV5-4 and TRBJ2-7, with TRBD2 matching 7 bases. In nucleotides, the CDR3 is TGTGCCAGCAGCTTGGAGGCTAGCGGCTACGAGCAGTACTTC. It yields the protein CASSLEASGYEQYF.